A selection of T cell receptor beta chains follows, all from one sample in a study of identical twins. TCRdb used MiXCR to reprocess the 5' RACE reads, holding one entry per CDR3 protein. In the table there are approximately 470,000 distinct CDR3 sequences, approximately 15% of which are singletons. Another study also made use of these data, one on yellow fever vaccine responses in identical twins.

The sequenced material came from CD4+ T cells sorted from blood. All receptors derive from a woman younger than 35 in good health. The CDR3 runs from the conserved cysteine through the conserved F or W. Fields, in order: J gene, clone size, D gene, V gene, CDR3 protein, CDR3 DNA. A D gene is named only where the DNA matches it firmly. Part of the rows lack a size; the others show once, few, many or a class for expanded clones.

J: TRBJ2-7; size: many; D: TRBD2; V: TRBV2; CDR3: CASSVAGAYEQYF; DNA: TGTGCCAGCAGTGTAGCGGGGGCCTACGAGCAGTACTTC
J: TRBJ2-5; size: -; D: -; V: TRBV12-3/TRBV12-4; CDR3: CASSPRDSLQETQYF; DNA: TGTGCCAGCAGCCCTCGTGACAGTTTGCAAGAGACCCAGTACTTC
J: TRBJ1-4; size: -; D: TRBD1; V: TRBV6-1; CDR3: CASKADGTEYEKLFF; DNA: TGTGCCAGCAAAGCCGACGGGACAGAATATGAAAAACTGTTTTTT
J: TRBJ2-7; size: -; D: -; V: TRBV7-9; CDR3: CASSSGLRGKQYF; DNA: TGTGCCAGCAGTTCCGGCTTAAGGGGGAAGCAGTACTTC
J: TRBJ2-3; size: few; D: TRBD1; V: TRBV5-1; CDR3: CASSIPTGITDTQYF; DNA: TGCGCCAGCAGCATACCGACAGGGATCACAGATACGCAGTATTTT
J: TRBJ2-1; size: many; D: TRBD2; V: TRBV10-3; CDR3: CAISAGGSYEQFF; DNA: TGTGCCATCAGTGCTGGCGGGAGCTATGAGCAGTTCTTC
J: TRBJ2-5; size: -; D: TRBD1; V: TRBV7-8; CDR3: CASSKPRRTGPGETQYF; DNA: TGTGCCAGCAGCAAACCTAGGAGGACAGGGCCGGGAGAGACCCAGTACTTC
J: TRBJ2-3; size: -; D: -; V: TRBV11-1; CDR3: CASSFTGTDTQYF; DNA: TGTGCCAGCAGCTTTACAGGCACAGATACGCAGTATTTT
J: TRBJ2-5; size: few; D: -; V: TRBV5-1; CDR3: CASSFRAAAQETQYF; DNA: TGCGCCAGCAGCTTTCGGGCAGCGGCCCAAGAGACCCAGTACTTC
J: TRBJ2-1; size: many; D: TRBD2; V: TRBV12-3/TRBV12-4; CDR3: CASRLAGVYNEQFF; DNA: TGTGCCAGCAGACTAGCGGGGGTCTACAATGAGCAGTTCTTC
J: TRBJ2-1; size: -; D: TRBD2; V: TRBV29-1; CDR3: CSVEDRTSVYEQFF; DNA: TGCAGCGTTGAGGACCGGACTAGCGTTTATGAGCAGTTCTTC
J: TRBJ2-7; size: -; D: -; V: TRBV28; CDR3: CASIHRYEQYF; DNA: TGTGCCAGCATCCATCGGTACGAGCAGTACTTC
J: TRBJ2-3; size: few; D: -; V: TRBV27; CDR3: CASPGVGASDYDYTDTQYF; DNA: TGTGCCAGCCCAGGAGTCGGCGCCTCTGACTACGATTACACAGATACGCAGTATTTT
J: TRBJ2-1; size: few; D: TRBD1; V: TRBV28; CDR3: CASSSSTGGFYNEQFF; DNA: TGTGCCAGCAGTTCGTCGACAGGGGGTTTCTACAATGAGCAGTTCTTC
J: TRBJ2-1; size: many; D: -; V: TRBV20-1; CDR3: CSAATRDEQFF; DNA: TGCAGTGCCGCTACTAGGGATGAGCAGTTCTTC
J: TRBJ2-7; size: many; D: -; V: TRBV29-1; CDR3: CSGAQGSYEQYF; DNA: TGCAGCGGAGCTCAGGGATCCTACGAGCAGTACTTC
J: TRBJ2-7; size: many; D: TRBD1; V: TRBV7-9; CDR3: CASSLGTGDTYEQYF; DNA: TGTGCCAGCAGCTTAGGGACAGGGGATACCTACGAGCAGTACTTC
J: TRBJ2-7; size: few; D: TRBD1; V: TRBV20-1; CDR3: CSARTGPYEQYF; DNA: TGCAGTGCGAGGACAGGCCCCTACGAGCAGTACTTC
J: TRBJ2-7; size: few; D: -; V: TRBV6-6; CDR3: CASWAGFAYEQYF; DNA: TGTGCCAGCTGGGCGGGATTCGCCTACGAGCAGTACTTC
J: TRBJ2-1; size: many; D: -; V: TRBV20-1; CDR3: CSAFSGGRYNEQFF; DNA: TGCAGTGCTTTTAGCGGAGGGCGCTACAATGAGCAGTTCTTC
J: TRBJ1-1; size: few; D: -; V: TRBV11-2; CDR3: CASSLDGGSNTEAFF; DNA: TGTGCCAGCAGCTTAGATGGGGGTTCGAACACTGAAGCTTTCTTT
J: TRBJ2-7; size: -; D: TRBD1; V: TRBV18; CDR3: CASSWDRTYEQYF; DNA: TGTGCCAGCTCGTGGGACAGGACCTACGAGCAGTACTTC
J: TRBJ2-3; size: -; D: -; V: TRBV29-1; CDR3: CSVEDLAADTQYF; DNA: TGCAGCGTTGAAGATCTGGCAGCTGATACGCAGTATTTT
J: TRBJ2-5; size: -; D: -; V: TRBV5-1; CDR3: CASSYGKGKETQYF; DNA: TGCGCCAGCAGCTATGGGAAGGGGAAAGAGACCCAGTACTTC
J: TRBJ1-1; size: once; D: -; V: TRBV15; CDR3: CATSTSGRKSTEAFF; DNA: TGTGCCACCAGCACCTCTGGACGGAAGTCCACTGAAGCTTTCTTT
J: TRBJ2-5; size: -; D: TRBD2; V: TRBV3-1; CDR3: CASSQEKLAGAGETQYF; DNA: TGTGCCAGCAGCCAAGAAAAACTAGCGGGAGCGGGGGAGACCCAGTACTTC
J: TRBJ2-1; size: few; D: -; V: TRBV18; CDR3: CASSIDASSYNEQFF; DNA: TGTGCCAGCTCCATAGACGCTAGCTCCTACAATGAGCAGTTCTTC
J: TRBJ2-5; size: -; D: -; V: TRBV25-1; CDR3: CASSPGGRGSGETQYF; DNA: TGTGCCAGCAGCCCCGGGGGGAGGGGGAGCGGAGAGACCCAGTACTTC
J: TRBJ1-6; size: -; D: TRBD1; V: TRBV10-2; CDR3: CASSESTGTGNSPLHF; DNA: TGCGCCAGCAGTGAATCCACCGGGACAGGGAATTCACCCCTCCACTTT
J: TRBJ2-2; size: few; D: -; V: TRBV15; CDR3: CATREDSANTGELFF; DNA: TGTGCCACCAGAGAGGACAGCGCGAACACCGGGGAGCTGTTTTTT
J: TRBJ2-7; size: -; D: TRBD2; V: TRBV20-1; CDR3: CSARALGLAGYEQYF; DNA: TGCAGTGCTAGAGCCTTGGGACTAGCGGGGTACGAGCAGTACTTC
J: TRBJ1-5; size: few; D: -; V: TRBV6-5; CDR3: CASSYSVNQPQHF; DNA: TGTGCCAGCAGTTACTCGGTAAATCAGCCCCAGCATTTT
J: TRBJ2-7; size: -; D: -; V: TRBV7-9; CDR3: CASSFEVTSYEQYF; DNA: TGTGCCAGCAGCTTCGAGGTGACCTCCTACGAGCAGTACTTC
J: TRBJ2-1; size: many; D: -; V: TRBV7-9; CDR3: CASSPRGSYNEQFF; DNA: TGTGCCAGCAGTCCCCGGGGCTCCTACAATGAGCAGTTCTTC
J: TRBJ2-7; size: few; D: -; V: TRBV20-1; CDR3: CSARGLTGREQYF; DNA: TGCAGTGCTCGGGGTTTAACAGGGCGCGAGCAGTACTTC
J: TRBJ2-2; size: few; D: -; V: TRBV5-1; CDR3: CASSRIGATGELFF; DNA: TGCGCCAGCAGCCGTATAGGGGCCACCGGGGAGCTGTTTTTT
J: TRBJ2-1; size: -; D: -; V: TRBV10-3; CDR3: CAIRPGPPRGGEQFF; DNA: TGTGCCATCAGGCCGGGACCTCCCCGGGGTGGTGAGCAGTTCTTC
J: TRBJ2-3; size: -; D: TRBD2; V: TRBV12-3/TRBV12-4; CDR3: CASSFGGGASDTQYF; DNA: TGTGCCAGCAGTTTCGGCGGGGGGGCGTCAGATACGCAGTATTTT
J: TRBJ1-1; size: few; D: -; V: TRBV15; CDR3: CATSLNLRGWTEAFF; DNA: TGTGCCACCAGTCTGAACTTGAGGGGCTGGACTGAAGCTTTCTTT
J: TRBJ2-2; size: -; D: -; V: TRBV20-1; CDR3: CSATPESLRGELFF; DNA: TGCAGTGCTACCCCGGAGTCCCTACGCGGGGAGCTGTTTTTT
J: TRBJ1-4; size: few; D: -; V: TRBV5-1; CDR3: CASREAGYNEKLFF; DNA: TGCGCCAGCAGAGAGGCAGGGTATAATGAAAAACTGTTTTTT
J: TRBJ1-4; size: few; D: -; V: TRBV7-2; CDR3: CASSFGGLNEKLFF; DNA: TGTGCCAGCAGCTTTGGGGGCCTTAATGAAAAACTGTTTTTT
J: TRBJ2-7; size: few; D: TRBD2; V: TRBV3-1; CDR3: CASSPGRGADYEQYF; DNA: TGTGCCAGCAGCCCCGGGCGGGGGGCCGACTACGAGCAGTACTTC
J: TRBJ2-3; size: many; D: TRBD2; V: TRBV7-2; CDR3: CASSLEGLPNTDTQYF; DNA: TGTGCCAGCAGCTTAGAGGGACTACCGAACACAGATACGCAGTATTTT
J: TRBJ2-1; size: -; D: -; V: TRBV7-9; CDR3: CASSLPGPTVNEQFF; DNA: TGTGCCAGCAGCCTCCCGGGACCTACGGTCAATGAGCAGTTCTTC
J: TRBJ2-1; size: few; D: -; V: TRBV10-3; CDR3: CAISESNSDNEQFF; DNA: TGTGCCATCAGTGAGTCTAACTCTGACAATGAGCAGTTCTTC
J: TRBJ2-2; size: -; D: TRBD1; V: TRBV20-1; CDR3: CSARDRAYTGELFF; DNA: TGCAGTGCTAGGGACAGGGCGTACACCGGGGAGCTGTTTTTT
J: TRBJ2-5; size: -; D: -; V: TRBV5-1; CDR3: CASSFDRSVGTQYF; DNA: TGCGCCAGCAGCTTCGACAGGTCTGTCGGGACCCAGTACTTC
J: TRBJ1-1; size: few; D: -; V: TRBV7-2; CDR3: CASSLMGTALNTEAFF; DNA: TGTGCCAGCAGCTTAATGGGGACGGCCCTGAACACTGAAGCTTTCTTT
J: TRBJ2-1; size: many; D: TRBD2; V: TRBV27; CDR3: CASSQPGTSADEQFF; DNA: TGTGCCAGCAGTCAACCCGGGACTAGCGCCGATGAGCAGTTCTTC
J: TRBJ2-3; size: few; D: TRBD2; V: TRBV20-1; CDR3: CSASPLAGITDTQYF; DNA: TGCAGTGCTAGCCCACTAGCGGGGATCACAGATACGCAGTATTTT
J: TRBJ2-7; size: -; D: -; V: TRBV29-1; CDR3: CSARGQRGEPYEQYF; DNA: TGCAGCGCCCGAGGCCAAAGGGGGGAACCCTACGAGCAGTACTTC